Listed here are 27 T cell receptor beta chains from one sample, sequenced in a study of blood T cell repertoires in COVID-19. Measured with immunoSEQ multiplex PCR; TCRdb has only the in-frame clones, and not every one. The sample consists of 150,000 to 200,000 clones, approximately 90% of them appearing once. The sample comprised peripheral blood. The receptors were sampled from a man aged 18 to 35 who had recovered from COVID-19.

The chain combines TRBV30 with TRBJ1-1; D call uncertain. CDR1 is GTSNPN, CDR2 SVGIG, per germline (reference sequence). V lost 2 bases and J lost 0, with 7 bases in between. The CDR3 runs to 13 residues. The CDR3 spells CAWSRNLNTEAFF. Here the CDR3 DNA reads TGTGCCTGGAGTAGAAACTTGAACACTGAAGCTTTCTTT.

V is TRBV19 and J is TRBJ1-1; D perhaps matches TRBD1 (5 bases). The CDR3 length is 14 residues. Germline loops: CDR1 LNHDA, CDR2 SQIVND (reference sequence). The V end was cut by 5 bases, the J end by 4 bases, with 14 bases between. In DNA, the CDR3 is TGTGCCAGTAGTCCCTACCCGGGGGTCACTGAAGCTTTCTTT. Amino acid sequence: CASSPYPGVTEAFF.

The chain couples TRBV24-1 to TRBJ2-1; 10 nucleotides agree with TRBD2. This CDR3 contains 16 residues. V lost 2 bases and J lost 8; bases outside the gene matches: 8. Germline CDR1 KGHDR, CDR2 SFDVKD. The CDR3 loop is CATSDWASGSWDEQFF. The CDR3 DNA follows: TGTGCCACCAGTGATTGGGCTAGCGGGAGTTGGGATGAGCAGTTCTTC.

The rearrangement links TRBV7-9 to TRBJ2-2; maybe TRBD1 (5 bases). This CDR3 is 15 amino acids long. Germline CDR1 and CDR2: SEHNR and FQNEAQ (reference sequence). Trimming left V 3 bases short and J 3 bases short, with 11 bases between. The CDR3 sequence: CASSLPRGHTGELFF. The CDR3 region has the DNA TGTGCCAGCAGCTTGCCTAGGGGTCACACCGGGGAGCTGTTTTTT.

This clone was seen only once. V and J are TRBV7-2 and TRBJ1-1; 10 bases are a match to TRBD1. CDR3 length: 17 residues. The germline CDR1 and CDR2 sequences are SGHTA and FQGNSA. The trim removed 6 bases at V and 4 bases at J, leaving 14 bases unmatched. The CDR3 reads CASRKGSWGQGTTEAFF. CDR3 in DNA: TGTGCCAGCAGAAAAGGGTCTTGGGGACAGGGGACCACTGAAGCTTTCTTT. Full variable domain (outside the CDR3, taken from reference TRBV7-2 and TRBJ1-1): GAGVSQSPSNKVTEKGKDVELRCDPISGHTALYWYRQSLGQGLEFLIYFQGNSAPDKSGLPSDRFSAERTGGSVSTLTIQRTQQEDSAVYLCASRKGSWGQGTTEAFFGQGTRLTVV.

The gene calls are TRBV5-4 and TRBJ2-7, with D possibly being TRBD1 (7 bases). Deletions cut 4 bases from V and 4 bases from J, with 21 bases between. CDR3 length: 16 amino acids. Germline lookup yields CDR1 SGHNT and CDR2 YYREEE (reference sequence). The CDR3 DNA sequence: TGTGCCAGCAGCCGCATGGCGGGACAGCTGCTATACGAGCAGTACTTC. Translation: CASSRMAGQLLYEQYF.

This CDR3 reads CASSAGLAGSYEQYF. The CDR3 DNA reads as TGTGCCAGCAGCGCGGGACTAGCGGGCTCCTACGAGCAGTACTTC. The rearrangement links TRBV9 to TRBJ2-7, with 12 bases identical to TRBD2. The J segment lost 0 bases and the V segment lost 3 bases, leaving 1 base of the junction unmatched. The length of the CDR3 is 15 residues. Germline V gives CDR1 SGDLS, CDR2 YYNGEE.

The chain recombines TRBV3-1 (or the pseudogene TRBV3-2) with TRBJ2-1, with D possibly being TRBD2 (6 bases). Trimming removed 4 bases from V and 1 base from J, with 20 bases in between. Germline CDR1 and CDR2: LGHDT and YNNKEL (reference sequence). The CDR3 loop spans 18 amino acids. CDR3 DNA: TGTGCCAGCAGCCCCGCGGGGTACGGGGTTTCTTCCTACAATGAGCAGTTCTTC. This translates into CASSPAGYGVSSYNEQFF.

Points on this clone: Other nucleotide sequences from this sample produce the same CDR3. The chain employs TRBV29-1 and TRBJ2-3; TRBD1 is a possible D gene (5 bases). Germline CDR1 and CDR2: SQVTM and ANQGSEA. This CDR3 region has 14 residues. V was trimmed by 1 base and J by 2 bases, leaving 10 bases between them. In DNA form, the CDR3 reads TGCAGCGTTGAAGGGCAGGGATACACAGATACGCAGTATTTT. It is translated as CSVEGQGYTDTQYF.

The rearrangement joins TRBV7-2 to TRBJ2-1, with D possibly matching TRBD1 (6 bases). Trimming took 3 bases from V and 4 from J, leaving 16 bases between them. CDR3 length: 16 amino acids. Per the germline V gene, CDR1 is SGHTA and CDR2 is FQGNSA. This CDR3 reads CASSFSQSGQYNEQFF. The CDR3 DNA sequence: TGTGCCAGCAGCTTCTCCCAGTCAGGACAGTACAATGAGCAGTTCTTC.

V and J are TRBV7-8 and TRBJ1-4, with no clear D. V lost 3 bases and J lost 12, with 20 bases in between. Per the germline V gene, CDR1 is SGHVS and CDR2 is FQNEAQ. This CDR3 is 15 amino acids long. The CDR3 protein is CASSFLGDGLGELFF. CDR3 bases: TGTGCCAGCAGCTTTCTCGGGGATGGGCTTGGGGAACTGTTTTTT.

The chain has TRBV9 and TRBJ2-7; 9 nucleotides match TRBD2. The V and J ends lost 4 bases and 6 bases, in that order; junction bases with no gene match: 20. The CDR3 loop spans 18 amino acids. Germline values: CDR1 SGDLS, CDR2 YYNGEE. CDR3 sequence (DNA): TGTGCCAGCAGCCCCACCCCCAACGGTCGAGCGGGAGGATTCGAGCAGTACTTC. Its translation: CASSPTPNGRAGGFEQYF.

The chain is built from TRBV5-4 and TRBJ1-1, with 8 nucleotides matching TRBD1. With 2 bases clipped from V and 1 base from J, the junction kept 7 bases outside the gene matches. The CDR3 is 16 amino acids. CDR1 and CDR2 (germline): SGHNT, YYREEE (reference sequence). The CDR3 region is CASSFRTGGRNTEAFF. The CDR3 DNA is TGTGCCAGCAGCTTCCGAACAGGGGGGAGGAACACTGAAGCTTTCTTT.

V usage is TRBV7-8 and J usage is TRBJ1-2, with a weak D call TRBD1 (6 bases). V was trimmed by 4 bases and J by 8 bases, leaving 14 bases between them. This CDR3 spans 13 amino acids. Germline values: CDR1 SGHVS, CDR2 FQNEAQ. For the CDR3, the DNA is TGTGCCAGCAGCTCCGGGGGGCAGTTCGGCTACACCTTC. Protein: CASSSGGQFGYTF.

The chain carries TRBV6-5 and TRBJ2-7; 9 positions agree with TRBD1. Trimming removed 6 bases from V and 6 bases from J; junction bases left unmatched: 12. Germline-derived CDR1 and CDR2 are MNHEY and SVGAGI. CDR3 length: 15 residues. The CDR3 DNA is TGTGCCAGCAGCCCCCCCGGAACAGGGGGCGGCGAGCAGTACTTC. Its translation: CASSPPGTGGGEQYF.

Written as DNA, the CDR3 is TGTGCCACCAGCGGGACAGGGGTCAATCAGCCCCAGCATTTT. Translation gives CATSGTGVNQPQHF. The chain combines TRBV15 with TRBJ1-5; 10 positions agree with TRBD1. J gave up 3 bases and V 5 bases, and 1 base lay outside the gene matches. This CDR3 comprises 14 residues. The germline CDR1 and CDR2 sequences are LNHNV and YYDKDF (reference sequence). Full variable domain (outside the CDR3, taken from reference TRBV15 and TRBJ1-5): DAMVIQNPRYQVTQFGKPVTLSCSQTLNHNVMYWYQQKSSQAPKLLFHYYDKDFNNEADTPDNFQSRRPNTSFCFLDIRSPGLGDTAMYLCATSGTGVNQPQHFGDGTRLSIL.

This chain connects TRBV6-2 or TRBV6-3 to TRBJ2-7; 7 nucleotides match TRBD1. Trimming took 6 bases from V and 2 from J; bases not matched to a gene: 10. Germline CDR1 MNHEY, CDR2 SVGEGT. This CDR3 is built from 15 residues. The CDR3 protein is CASSHPGQTPYEQYF. CDR3 nucleotides: TGTGCCAGCAGCCACCCGGGACAGACACCCTACGAGCAGTACTTC.

This chain connects TRBV5-1 to TRBJ2-7, with 7 bases fitting TRBD2. Germline CDR1 is SGHRS and CDR2 is YFSETQ. The ends lost 3 bases at V and 6 bases at J; junction bases unmatched: 12. The CDR3 is made up of 15 amino acids. The CDR3 region is CASSSPERGPVEQYF. DNA of the CDR3: TGCGCCAGCAGCTCACCCGAGCGGGGACCGGTCGAGCAGTACTTC.

The rearrangement uses TRBV19 and TRBJ2-4; 7 positions match TRBD1. This CDR3 has 14 amino acids. CDR1 is LNHDA and CDR2 is SQIVND in the germline V gene (reference sequence). Losses at the gene ends were 4 bases for V and 9 bases for J; bases not matched to a gene: 9. CDR3 in amino acids: CASSTRDSLAIQYF. CDR3 DNA sequence: TGTGCCAGTAGTACTCGGGACAGCCTGGCCATTCAGTACTTC.

This rearrangement joins TRBV29-1 to TRBJ1-2, with no clear D. CDR3 length equals 14 residues. Germline V lookup: CDR1 SQVTM, CDR2 ANQGSEA. Trimming stripped 4 bases from V and 4 bases from J, with 16 bases between. The CDR3 DNA sequence: TGCAGCGTTGTCGTCCCAGGTGCTCTCTATGGCTACACCTTC. This gives the protein CSVVVPGALYGYTF.

In this sample, this clone turned up once. The chain links TRBV2 to TRBJ1-1, with TRBD1 identical over 7 bases. The V gene end was trimmed by 5 bases and the J gene end by 0 bases; junction bases not matched to a gene: 3. CDR1 is SNHLY, CDR2 FYNNEI, per germline. This CDR3 has 14 residues. The CDR3 reads CASSRQGVNTEAFF. As DNA, the CDR3 is TGTGCCAGCAGTAGACAGGGCGTGAACACTGAAGCTTTCTTT. Using reference TRBV2 and TRBJ1-1 for the parts outside the CDR3, the full variable domain is EPEVTQTPSHQVTQMGQEVILRCVPISNHLYFYWYRQILGQKVEFLVSFYNNEISEKSEIFDDQFSVERPDGSNFTLKIRSTKLEDSAMYFCASSRQGVNTEAFFGQGTRLTVV.

This rearrangement joins TRBV19 to TRBJ1-5; D call uncertain. V shed 5 bases and J shed 7 bases, with 9 bases lying between them. This CDR3 region has 12 residues. The germline gives CDR1 LNHDA, CDR2 SQIVND (reference sequence). CDR3 loop: CASSSGSQPQHF. DNA for the CDR3: TGTGCCAGTAGTTCCGGGTCACAGCCCCAGCATTTT.

The chain combines TRBV10-3 with TRBJ1-3, with D maybe TRBD1 (5 bases). The CDR3 has 16 amino acids. V was clipped by 5 bases and J by 0 bases, with 14 bases between them. Germline V lookup: CDR1 ENHRY, CDR2 SYGVKD. CDR3 nucleotides: TGTGCCATCAGTCTACAGGATCCCAACTCTGGAAACACCATATATTTT. Amino acid sequence: CAISLQDPNSGNTIYF.

This sequence joins TRBV4-1 and TRBJ2-7; D is perhaps TRBD1 (5 bases). CDR1 and CDR2 from the germline V gene are MGHRA and YSYEKL. This CDR3 region has 14 residues. V shed 3 bases and J shed 3 bases, with 12 bases lying between them. CDR3 protein: CASSQQGFDYEQYF. The DNA for the CDR3 is TGCGCCAGCAGCCAGCAGGGATTCGACTACGAGCAGTACTTC.

The genes are TRBV29-1 and TRBJ2-7; D is possibly TRBD2 (6 bases). Trimming stripped 0 bases from V and 0 bases from J, with 15 bases between. The length of the CDR3 is 16 residues. The germline CDR1 and CDR2 sequences are SQVTM and ANQGSEA. The CDR3, as DNA: TGCAGCGTTGAAGATTTTACTAGCAAAAACTCCTACGAGCAGTACTTC. As protein: CSVEDFTSKNSYEQYF.

The rearrangement joins TRBV7-2 to TRBJ1-4; D perhaps matches TRBD1 (5 bases). Germline values: CDR1 SGHTA, CDR2 FQGNSA. V lost 5 bases, J lost 2 bases, and 12 bases lay in between. The CDR3 runs 15 residues. The CDR3 nucleotides read TGTGCCAGCAGCGCCTACAGGTCGACTAATGAAAAACTGTTTTTT. Translating it yields CASSAYRSTNEKLFF.

The chain uses TRBV19 and TRBJ1-6, with 7 positions matching TRBD1. Trimming cost V 5 bases and J 8 bases; bases outside gene matches: 6. The germline V gene encodes CDR1 LNHDA and CDR2 SQIVND (reference sequence). This CDR3 is 14 amino acids long. The CDR3, as DNA: TGTGCCAGTAGTGTGACAGGGCTGGATTCACCCCTCCACTTT. This gives the protein CASSVTGLDSPLHF.